The 3 T cell receptor beta chains below were found in one sample sequenced in a study of shared clonotypes between healthy human individuals. This table comes from immunoSEQ multiplex PCR, and its TCRdb copy is limited to in-frame clones, with some not included. The table has 700,000 to 950,000 clones, about 96% seen once. As defined, naive CD8 cells were CD45RO-negative and positively selected for CCR7, with terminally differentiated effector memory CD45RA+ cells excluded. Sequenced sample: naive CD8+ T cells sorted from blood. The receptors shown here come from a man aged 25-45 years in good health.

This chain joins TRBV7-2 and TRBJ1-2, with 9 nucleotides matching TRBD1. The CDR3 has 15 amino acids. The J segment lost 5 bases and the V segment lost 3 bases, leaving 7 bases of the junction unmatched. From germline, CDR1 is SGHTA and CDR2 FQGNSA. The CDR3 coding sequence is TGTGCCAGCAGCTTTCCGGGACAGGGCCAATATGGCTACACCTTC. Its protein is CASSFPGQGQYGYTF.

The genes are TRBV12-5 and TRBJ2-3; D not certain. From germline, CDR1 is LGHNT and CDR2 FRNRAP. V was clipped by 7 bases and J by 1 base, with 9 bases between them. This CDR3 contains 13 residues. The CDR3 sequence: CASVDLGTDTQYF. The CDR3 DNA is TGTGCTAGTGTAGACTTGGGCACAGATACGCAGTATTTT.

The chain couples TRBV10-2 to TRBJ2-2; TRBD2 matches 7 bases. The CDR3 has 13 residues. The germline CDR1 and CDR2 sequences are WSHSY and SAAADI. J gave up 10 bases and V 11 bases, and 13 bases lay outside the gene matches. In DNA form, the CDR3 reads TGCGCCGGCTTGACTAGCCCGGCGGAGGAGCTGTTTTTT. Protein: CAGLTSPAEELFF.